Each of the 22 T cell receptor beta chains below was sequenced from the same sample in a study of cytomegalovirus exposure and HLA in healthy donors. Amplification used 60 Vbeta primers and 13 Jbeta primers. The protocol was immunoSEQ multiplex PCR, while the TCRdb copy is restricted to in-frame clones and leaves out a portion. The sample lists 150,000 to 200,000 clones; roughly four fifths were seen once. The sample consisted of PBMCs. Source of these receptors: a woman under 30 in good health and CMV-seronegative.

This clone was detected a few times. The chain employs TRBV14 and TRBJ2-5; D gene unclear. V was cut by 2 bases and J by 2 bases, with 6 bases left in between. This CDR3 is built from 13 residues. The germline V gene has CDR1 SGHDN and CDR2 FVKESK. The CDR3 sequence is CASSQLNQETQYF. The CDR3 nucleotides read TGTGCCAGCAGCCAATTAAATCAAGAGACCCAGTACTTC. The variable domain in full, with the rest retrieved from reference TRBV14 and TRBJ2-5, is EAGVTQFPSHSVIEKGQTVTLRCDPISGHDNLYWYRRVMGKEIKFLLHFVKESKQDESGMPNNRFLAERTGGTYSTLKVQPAELEDSGVYFCASSQLNQETQYFGPGTRLLVL.

This clone occurred once. V gene TRBV29-1 combines with J gene TRBJ1-2; 9 nucleotides agree with TRBD1. The length of the CDR3 is 14 residues. Germline trimming cut 5 bases from V and 4 bases from J; bases unmatched to any gene: 8. CDR1 is SQVTM, CDR2 ANQGSEA, per germline. The CDR3 reads CSVRLGQGSYGYTF. Written as DNA, the CDR3 is TGCAGCGTTCGGCTCGGACAGGGGAGCTATGGCTACACCTTC.

This clone was found once. At one boundary the junction diverges from the germline segment, which might be a read error. J is TRBJ2-7 and V is TRBV4-1, with TRBD1 matching 9 bases. Germline CDR1 MGHRA, CDR2 YSYEKL. This CDR3 has 16 amino acids. CDR3 residues: CASSEDPGQGLYEQYF. As DNA, the CDR3 is TGCGCCAGCAGCGAAGACCCGGGACAGGGTTTATACGAGCAGTACTTC.

J is TRBJ2-2 and V is TRBV7-9; no clear D. Germline CDR1 SEHNR, CDR2 FQNEAQ (reference sequence). The CDR3 totals 15 residues. V lost 1 base and J lost 0, with 6 bases in between. The CDR3 here is CASSLVFANTGELFF. CDR3 DNA: TGTGCCAGCAGCTTAGTCTTCGCGAACACCGGGGAGCTGTTTTTT.

The CDR3 here is CASSIRDSVAKNIQYF. CDR3 coding DNA: TGTGCCAGCAGCATCCGGGACAGCGTAGCCAAAAACATTCAGTACTTC. This sequence joins TRBV7-9 and TRBJ2-4, with 7 bases fitting TRBD1. Germline V gives CDR1 SEHNR, CDR2 FQNEAQ (reference sequence). V shed 5 bases and J 0 bases; nucleotides not matched to a gene: 7. The CDR3 loop spans 16 amino acids.

The rearrangement joins TRBV5-4 to TRBJ2-3; tentative D call: TRBD2 (5 bases). Germline lookup yields CDR1 SGHNT and CDR2 YYREEE (reference sequence). This CDR3 region has 14 residues. The V gene lost 2 bases and the J gene lost 6 bases, with 13 bases spanning the gap. The CDR3 DNA sequence: TGTGCCAGCAGCTTTAGTGGGCGGGTCGATACGCAGTATTTT. Encoded protein: CASSFSGRVDTQYF.

The chain carries TRBV2 and TRBJ2-5; TRBD2 is a possible D gene (6 bases). Germline assignment: CDR1 SNHLY and CDR2 FYNNEI. The CDR3 spans 15 residues. Trimming took off 4 bases at V and 5 bases at J, with 17 bases between the two ends. The CDR3 spells CASSGIGGTRETQYF. DNA for the CDR3: TGTGCCAGCAGTGGGATTGGCGGGACCCGGGAGACCCAGTACTTC.

J is TRBJ2-1 and V is TRBV6-6; D may be TRBD2 (6 bases). The CDR3 is 15 residues long. The ends were cut back, 6 bases at V and 8 bases at J, with 20 bases in the middle. CDR1 MNHNY and CDR2 SVGAGI come from the germline V gene (reference sequence). CDR3 amino acids: CASSFLLREMDEQFF. In nucleotides, the CDR3 is TGTGCCAGCAGCTTCCTGCTGCGGGAAATGGATGAGCAGTTCTTC.

The J gene is TRBJ2-7, the V gene TRBV4-1; 7 nucleotides line up with TRBD2. With 1 base clipped from V and 5 bases from J, the junction kept 5 bases outside the gene matches. The germline gives CDR1 MGHRA, CDR2 YSYEKL. The CDR3 length is 14 residues. The CDR3 here is CASSQGAAGDEQYF. CDR3 nucleotide sequence: TGCGCCAGCAGCCAAGGGGCGGCGGGGGACGAGCAGTACTTC.

This chain connects TRBV23-1 to TRBJ1-5; D is possibly TRBD1 (6 bases). TRBV23-1 is known as an ORF, though its function is uncertain. This CDR3 comprises 15 residues. V dropped 0 bases and J dropped 6 bases, with 12 bases sitting between them. The CDR3 DNA sequence: TGCGCCAGCAGTCAATCAAACAGGGATAGTCAGCCCCAGCATTTT. It yields the protein CASSQSNRDSQPQHF.

The chain recombines TRBV29-1 with TRBJ2-1; a weak D match, TRBD1 (6 bases). V lost 5 bases, J lost 9 bases, and 14 bases lay in between. The CDR3 contains 12 residues. Germline CDR1 and CDR2: SQVTM and ANQGSEA. The CDR3 coding sequence is TGCAGCGTTCCCGGGGCGACAGGTGAGCAGTTCTTC. Amino acid sequence: CSVPGATGEQFF.

The V gene is TRBV10-1, the J gene TRBJ1-1; a possible D gene is TRBD1 (5 bases). The CDR3 is made up of 13 amino acids. Trimming shortened V by 7 bases and J by 1 base, and 10 bases separated the two germline ends. Germline assignment: CDR1 WNHNN and CDR2 SYGVQD (reference sequence). The CDR3 sequence: CASKRGANTEAFF. The CDR3 region has the DNA TGCGCCAGCAAACGCGGGGCGAACACTGAAGCTTTCTTT.

The CDR3 sequence: CASSEVPGMNTEAFF. In DNA form, the CDR3 reads TGTGCCAGCAGTGAGGTTCCGGGGATGAACACTGAAGCTTTCTTT. The V gene is TRBV6-1, the J gene TRBJ1-1; D uncertain. This CDR3 has 15 residues. V gave up 3 bases and J gave up 0 bases, with 11 bases separating them. The germline V gene encodes CDR1 MNHNS and CDR2 SASEGT.

This clone was recorded only once. This chain links TRBV11-2 with TRBJ2-7; 8 positions match TRBD1. CDR1 and CDR2 from the germline V gene are SGHAT and FQNNGV. J gave up 2 bases and V 5 bases, and 8 bases lay outside the gene matches. This CDR3 spans 15 amino acids. The CDR3 region is CASSTHGTGAYEQYF. The CDR3 coding sequence is TGTGCCAGCAGCACCCACGGGACAGGAGCCTACGAGCAGTACTTC.

The chain carries TRBV28 and TRBJ1-2; D unclear. Deletions cut 7 bases from V and 5 bases from J, with 11 bases between. Germline CDR1 is MDHEN and CDR2 is SYDVKM. The CDR3 is made up of 12 amino acids. The CDR3 DNA is TGTGCCAGCACCGGGATATCGTATGGCTACACCTTC. It yields the protein CASTGISYGYTF.

This chain uses TRBV29-1 with TRBJ2-1, with D maybe TRBD2 (5 bases). Germline CDR1 SQVTM, CDR2 ANQGSEA. V shed 3 bases and J shed 0 bases, with 9 bases lying between them. The CDR3 spans 14 residues. CDR3 DNA: TGCAGCGTTGAGCGTGGGAGCTCCTACAATGAGCAGTTCTTC. Amino acid sequence: CSVERGSSYNEQFF.

The chain recombines TRBV11-1 with TRBJ2-1, with D possibly being TRBD2 (5 bases). The CDR3 covers 16 residues. Germline V gives CDR1 SGHAT, CDR2 FQDESV (reference sequence). Trimming pared 6 bases from V and 1 base from J, leaving 16 bases between. The CDR3 DNA sequence: TGTGCCAGCAGGCCGGGTGGTGGGAGTTCCTACAATGAGCAGTTCTTC. Its translation: CASRPGGGSSYNEQFF. Full variable domain (rest looked up from reference TRBV11-1 and TRBJ2-1): EAEVAQSPRYKITEKSQAVAFWCDPISGHATLYWYRQILGQGPELLVQFQDESVVDDSQLPKDRFSAERLKGVDSTLKIQPAELGDSAMYLCASRPGGGSSYNEQFFGPGTRLTVL.

V usage is TRBV5-1 and J usage is TRBJ2-5; perhaps TRBD2 as D (6 bases). Between the trimmed V and J ends, which lost 3 bases and 0 bases, there was a span of 21 bases. Germline V gene lookup returns CDR1 SGHRS and CDR2 YFSETQ. This CDR3 contains 18 residues. Written as DNA, the CDR3 is TGCGCCAGCAGCTCGGGACTCCATTCCAGTTTAGACCAAGAGACCCAGTACTTC. Translation gives CASSSGLHSSLDQETQYF.

The chain has TRBV7-6 and TRBJ2-1; 7 positions match TRBD2. The CDR3 is 14 residues long. The germline V gene encodes CDR1 SGHVS and CDR2 FNYEAQ. The junction had 9 bases not matched to a gene; V was cut back by 5 bases and J by 8 bases. The CDR3 coding sequence is TGTGCCAGCAGCCCCATTAACCGGGGGGATGAGCAGTTCTTC. It encodes CASSPINRGDEQFF.

This clone was counted once. The chain recombines TRBV7-8 with TRBJ2-5; 12 bases agree with TRBD2. Trimming took 4 bases from V and 4 from J; bases not matched to a gene: 10. The CDR3 extends over 17 amino acids. CDR1 SGHVS and CDR2 FQNEAQ come from the germline V gene. This CDR3 is CASSSSGTSGFGETQYF. Written as DNA, the CDR3 is TGTGCCAGCAGCTCTAGCGGGACTAGCGGGTTTGGAGAGACCCAGTACTTC. Filled out from reference TRBV7-8 and TRBJ2-5, the complete variable domain reads GAGVSQSPRYKVAKRGQDVALRCDPISGHVSLFWYQQALGQGPEFLTYFQNEAQLDKSGLPSDRFFAERPEGSVSTLKIQRTQQEDSAVYLCASSSSGTSGFGETQYFGPGTRLLVL.

This chain uses TRBV5-4 with TRBJ1-1; TRBD1 aligns across 7 bases. Trimming cost V 5 bases and J 0 bases; bases outside gene matches: 7. The CDR3 length is 15 residues. CDR1 is SGHNT and CDR2 is YYREEE in the germline V gene (reference sequence). As DNA, the CDR3 is TGTGCCAGCAGAGAGGGACAGACCTTGAACACTGAAGCTTTCTTT. It is translated as CASREGQTLNTEAFF.

This chain connects TRBV29-1 to TRBJ2-1, with 9 nucleotides matching TRBD2. CDR1 and CDR2 from the germline V gene are SQVTM and ANQGSEA. V lost 1 base to trimming and J lost 7 bases; unmatched junction nucleotides: 8. This CDR3 spans 15 amino acids. The CDR3: CSVEGATSGLNEQFF. The CDR3 region has the DNA TGCAGCGTTGAAGGGGCTACTAGCGGGTTAAATGAGCAGTTCTTC.